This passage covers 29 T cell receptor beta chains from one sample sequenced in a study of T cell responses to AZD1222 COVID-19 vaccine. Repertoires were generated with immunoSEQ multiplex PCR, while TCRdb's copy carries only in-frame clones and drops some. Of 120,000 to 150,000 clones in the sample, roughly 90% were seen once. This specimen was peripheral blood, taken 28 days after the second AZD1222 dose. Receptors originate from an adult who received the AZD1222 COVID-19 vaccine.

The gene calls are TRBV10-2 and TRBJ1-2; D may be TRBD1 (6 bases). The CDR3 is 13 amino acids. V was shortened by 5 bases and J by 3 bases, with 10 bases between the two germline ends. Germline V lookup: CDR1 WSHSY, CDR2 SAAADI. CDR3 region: CASSQQGDYGYTF. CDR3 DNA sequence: TGCGCCAGCAGTCAACAGGGAGACTATGGCTACACCTTC.

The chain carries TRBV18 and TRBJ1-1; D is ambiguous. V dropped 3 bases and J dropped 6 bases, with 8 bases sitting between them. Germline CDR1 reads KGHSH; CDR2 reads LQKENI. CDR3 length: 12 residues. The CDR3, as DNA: TGTGCCAGCTCACCTAAGGGTTCTGAAGCTTTCTTT. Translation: CASSPKGSEAFF.

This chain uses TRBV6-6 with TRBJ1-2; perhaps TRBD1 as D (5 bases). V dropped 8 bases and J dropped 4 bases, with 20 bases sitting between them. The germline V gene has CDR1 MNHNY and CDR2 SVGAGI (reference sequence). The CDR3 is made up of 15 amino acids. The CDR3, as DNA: TGTGCCAGCGGAGAGATCGTGGGGGTGAGCTATGGCTACACCTTC. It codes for CASGEIVGVSYGYTF.

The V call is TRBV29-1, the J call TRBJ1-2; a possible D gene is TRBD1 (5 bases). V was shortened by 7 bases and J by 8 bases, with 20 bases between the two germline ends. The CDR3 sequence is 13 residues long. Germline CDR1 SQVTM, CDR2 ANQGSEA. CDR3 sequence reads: CSASPDTGKGYTF. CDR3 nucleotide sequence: TGCAGCGCCAGTCCGGACACAGGCAAGGGCTACACCTTC.

In DNA form, the CDR3 reads TGTGCCAGCAGCCAAATAGGGATACAGAACACCGGGGAGCTGTTTTTT. This sequence encodes CASSQIGIQNTGELFF. The rearrangement links TRBV3-1 (or the pseudogene TRBV3-2) to TRBJ2-2, with D uncertain. V gave up 2 bases and J gave up 1 base, with 11 bases separating them. CDR3 length: 16 residues. Germline CDR1 is LGHDT and CDR2 is YNNKEL (reference sequence).

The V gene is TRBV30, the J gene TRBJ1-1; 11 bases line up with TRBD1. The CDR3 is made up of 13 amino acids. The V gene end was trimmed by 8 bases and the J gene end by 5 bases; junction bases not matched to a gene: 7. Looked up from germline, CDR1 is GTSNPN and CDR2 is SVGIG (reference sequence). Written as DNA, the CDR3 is TGTGCCGGTTGCAGGGACAGGGGGACTGAAGCTTTCTTT. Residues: CAGCRDRGTEAFF.

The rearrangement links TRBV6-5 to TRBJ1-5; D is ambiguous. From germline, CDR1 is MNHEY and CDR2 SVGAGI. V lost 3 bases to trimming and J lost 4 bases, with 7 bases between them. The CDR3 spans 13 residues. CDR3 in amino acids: CASSYRGNQPQHF. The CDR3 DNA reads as TGTGCCAGCAGTTATCGGGGAAATCAGCCCCAGCATTTT.

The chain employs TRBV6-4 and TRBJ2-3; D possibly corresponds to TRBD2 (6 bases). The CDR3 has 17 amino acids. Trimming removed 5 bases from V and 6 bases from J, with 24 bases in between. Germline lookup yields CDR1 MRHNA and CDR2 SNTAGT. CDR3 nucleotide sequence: TGTGCCAGCAGTCCCCCCACTAGCCCGAGTAACATGGATACGCAGTATTTT. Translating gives CASSPPTSPSNMDTQYF.

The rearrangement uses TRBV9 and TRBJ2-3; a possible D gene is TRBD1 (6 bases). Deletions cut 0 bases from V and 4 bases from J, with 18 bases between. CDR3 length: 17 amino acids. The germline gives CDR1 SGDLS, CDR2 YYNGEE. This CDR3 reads CASSVEDRDTRADTQYF. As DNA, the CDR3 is TGTGCCAGCAGCGTAGAAGATCGGGACACCAGGGCAGATACGCAGTATTTT.

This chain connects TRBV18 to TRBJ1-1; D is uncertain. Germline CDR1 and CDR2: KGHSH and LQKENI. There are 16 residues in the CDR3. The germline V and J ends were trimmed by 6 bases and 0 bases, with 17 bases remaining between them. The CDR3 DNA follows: TGTGCCAGCTCCCCAGGTGGTAGGCAACTGAACACTGAAGCTTTCTTT. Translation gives CASSPGGRQLNTEAFF.

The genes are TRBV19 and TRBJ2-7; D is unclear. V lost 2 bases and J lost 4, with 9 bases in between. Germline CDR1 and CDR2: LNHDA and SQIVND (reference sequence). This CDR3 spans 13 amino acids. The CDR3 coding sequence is TGTGCCAGTAGTATACAACCCGCTTACGAGCAGTACTTC. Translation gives CASSIQPAYEQYF. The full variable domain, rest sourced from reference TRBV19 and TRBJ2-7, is DGGITQSPKYLFRKEGQNVTLSCEQNLNHDAMYWYRQDPGQGLRLIYYSQIVNDFQKGDIAEGYSVSREKKESFPLTVTSAQKNPTAFYLCASSIQPAYEQYFGPGTRLTVT.

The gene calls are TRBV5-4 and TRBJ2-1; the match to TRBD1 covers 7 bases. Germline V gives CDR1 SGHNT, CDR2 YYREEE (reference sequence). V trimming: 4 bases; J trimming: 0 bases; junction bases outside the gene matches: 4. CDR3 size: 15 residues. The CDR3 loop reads CASSLQGISYNEQFF. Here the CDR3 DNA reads TGTGCCAGCAGCCTACAGGGGATCTCCTACAATGAGCAGTTCTTC.

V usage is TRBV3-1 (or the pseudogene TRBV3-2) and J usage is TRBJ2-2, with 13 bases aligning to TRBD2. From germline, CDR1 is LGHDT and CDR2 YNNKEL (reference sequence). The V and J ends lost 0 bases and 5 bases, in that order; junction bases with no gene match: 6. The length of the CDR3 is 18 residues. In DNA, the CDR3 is TGTGCCAGCAGCCAAGATGGGGGACTAGCGGGGTTAACCGGGGAGCTGTTTTTT. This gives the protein CASSQDGGLAGLTGELFF.

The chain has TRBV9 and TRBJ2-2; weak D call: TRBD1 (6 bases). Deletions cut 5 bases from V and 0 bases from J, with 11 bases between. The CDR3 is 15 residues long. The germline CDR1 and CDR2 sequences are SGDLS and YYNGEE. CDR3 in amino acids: CASSPGQANTGELFF. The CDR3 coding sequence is TGTGCCAGCAGTCCGGGACAAGCGAACACCGGGGAGCTGTTTTTT.

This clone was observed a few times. CDR3 DNA: TGTGCCAGCAGCTTAGGCGGGGGGGCCAGTGAGCAGTTCTTC. It translates to CASSLGGGASEQFF. The rearrangement joins TRBV7-6 to TRBJ2-1; 9 bases fit TRBD2. The germline V gene encodes CDR1 SGHVS and CDR2 FNYEAQ. J lost 9 bases, V lost 1 base, and 4 bases had no gene match. The CDR3 contains 14 residues. Combining the CDR3 with reference TRBV7-6 and TRBJ2-1 gives the whole variable domain GAGVSQSPRYKVTKRGQDVALRCDPISGHVSLYWYRQALGQGPEFLTYFNYEAQQDKSGLPNDRFSAERPEGSISTLTIQRTEQRDSAMYRCASSLGGGASEQFFGPGTRLTVL.

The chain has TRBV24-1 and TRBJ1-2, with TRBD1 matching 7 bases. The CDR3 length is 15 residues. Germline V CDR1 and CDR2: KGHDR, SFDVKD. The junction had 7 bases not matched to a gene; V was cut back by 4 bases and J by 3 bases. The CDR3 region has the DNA TGTGCCACCAGTGACCCGGACAGGCCAGACTATGGCTACACCTTC. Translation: CATSDPDRPDYGYTF.

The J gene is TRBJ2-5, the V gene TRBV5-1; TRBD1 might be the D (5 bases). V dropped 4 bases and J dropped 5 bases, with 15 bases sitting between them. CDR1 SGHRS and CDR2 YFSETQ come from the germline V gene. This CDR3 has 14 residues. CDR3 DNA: TGCGCCAGCAGCGACCCCCAGGGCCGGGAGACCCAGTACTTC. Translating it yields CASSDPQGRETQYF.

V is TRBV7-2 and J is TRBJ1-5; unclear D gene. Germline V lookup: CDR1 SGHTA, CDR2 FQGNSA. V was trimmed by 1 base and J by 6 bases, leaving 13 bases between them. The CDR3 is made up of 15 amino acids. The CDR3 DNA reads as TGTGCCAGCAGCTTAGTAGCAGGCGGAGGTCAGCCCCAGCATTTT. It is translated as CASSLVAGGGQPQHF.

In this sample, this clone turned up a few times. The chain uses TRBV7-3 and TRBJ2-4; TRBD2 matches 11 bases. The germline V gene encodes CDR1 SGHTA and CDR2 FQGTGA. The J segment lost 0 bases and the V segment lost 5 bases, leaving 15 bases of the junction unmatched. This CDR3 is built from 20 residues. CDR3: CASSPSRLAGPSLAKNIQYF. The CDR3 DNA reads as TGTGCCAGCAGCCCCTCAAGACTAGCGGGACCTAGTTTAGCCAAAAACATTCAGTACTTC.

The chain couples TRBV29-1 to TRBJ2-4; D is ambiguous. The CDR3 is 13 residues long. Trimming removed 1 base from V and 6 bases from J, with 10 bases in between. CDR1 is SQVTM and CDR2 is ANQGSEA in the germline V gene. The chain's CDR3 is CSVEGTIGNIQYF. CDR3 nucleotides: TGCAGCGTTGAAGGGACCATTGGAAACATTCAGTACTTC.

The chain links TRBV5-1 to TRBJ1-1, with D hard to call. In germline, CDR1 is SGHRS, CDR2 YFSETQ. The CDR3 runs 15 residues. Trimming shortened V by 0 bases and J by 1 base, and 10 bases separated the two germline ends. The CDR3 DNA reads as TGCGCCAGCAGCTTGGGATTTCGTGGGAACACTGAAGCTTTCTTT. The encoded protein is CASSLGFRGNTEAFF.

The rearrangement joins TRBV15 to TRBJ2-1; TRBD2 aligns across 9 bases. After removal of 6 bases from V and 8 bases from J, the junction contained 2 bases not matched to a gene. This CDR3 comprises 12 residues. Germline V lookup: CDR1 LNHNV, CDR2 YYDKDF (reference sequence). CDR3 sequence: CATRRTSDEQFF. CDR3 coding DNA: TGTGCCACCAGAAGGACTAGCGATGAGCAGTTCTTC.

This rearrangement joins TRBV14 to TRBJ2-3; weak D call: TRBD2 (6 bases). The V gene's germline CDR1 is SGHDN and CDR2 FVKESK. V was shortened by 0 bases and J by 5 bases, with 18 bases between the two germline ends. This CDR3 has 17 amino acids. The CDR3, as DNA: TGTGCCAGCAGCCAAGAGACCGGGACCCCCGGGGGAGATACGCAGTATTTT. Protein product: CASSQETGTPGGDTQYF.

CDR3 amino acids: CAWSVFRSGSEVNTGELFF. CDR3 in DNA: TGTGCCTGGAGTGTTTTCCGAAGCGGGAGCGAGGTAAACACCGGGGAGCTGTTTTTT. The genes are TRBV30 and TRBJ2-2; 8 bases match TRBD2. Germline lookup yields CDR1 GTSNPN and CDR2 SVGIG (reference sequence). This CDR3 region has 19 residues. Unmatched junction bases numbered 14, after V lost 0 bases and J lost 2 bases.

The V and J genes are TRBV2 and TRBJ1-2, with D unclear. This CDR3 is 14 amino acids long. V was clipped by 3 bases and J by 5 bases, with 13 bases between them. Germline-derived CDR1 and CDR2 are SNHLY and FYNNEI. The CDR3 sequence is CASSEEQVGYGYTF. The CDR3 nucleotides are TGTGCCAGCAGTGAGGAGCAGGTCGGTTATGGCTACACCTTC. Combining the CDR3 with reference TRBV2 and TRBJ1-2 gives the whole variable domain EPEVTQTPSHQVTQMGQEVILRCVPISNHLYFYWYRQILGQKVEFLVSFYNNEISEKSEIFDDQFSVERPDGSNFTLKIRSTKLEDSAMYFCASSEEQVGYGYTFGSGTRLTVV.

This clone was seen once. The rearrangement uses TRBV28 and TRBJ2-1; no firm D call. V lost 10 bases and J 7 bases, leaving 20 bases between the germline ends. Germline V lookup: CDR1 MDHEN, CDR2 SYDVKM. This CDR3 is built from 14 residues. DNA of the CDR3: TGTGCCACCACGACCCAGGCCCTCCAAAATGAGCAGTTCTTC. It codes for CATTTQALQNEQFF.

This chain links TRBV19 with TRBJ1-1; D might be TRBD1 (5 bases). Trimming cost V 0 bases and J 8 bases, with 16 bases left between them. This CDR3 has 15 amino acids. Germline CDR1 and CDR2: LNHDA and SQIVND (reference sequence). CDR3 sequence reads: CASSIDSGVGYEAFF. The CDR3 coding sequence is TGTGCCAGTAGTATAGACTCGGGGGTAGGATACGAAGCTTTCTTT.

CDR3 coding DNA: TGTGCCAGCAGCTTAGACGCGGGTCAGCCCCAGCATTTT. Translating it yields CASSLDAGQPQHF. The chain couples TRBV7-3 to TRBJ1-5; no definite D call. Looked up from germline, CDR1 is SGHTA and CDR2 is FQGTGA. V dropped 2 bases and J dropped 6 bases, with 8 bases sitting between them. The CDR3 is 13 amino acids.

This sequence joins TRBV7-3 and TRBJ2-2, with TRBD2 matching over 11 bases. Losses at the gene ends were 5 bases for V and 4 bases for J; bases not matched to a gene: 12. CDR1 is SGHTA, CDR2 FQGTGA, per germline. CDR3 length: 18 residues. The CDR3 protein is CASSPYTLAGGGTGELFF. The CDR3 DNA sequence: TGTGCCAGCAGCCCCTACACCTTAGCGGGAGGGGGCACCGGGGAGCTGTTTTTT.